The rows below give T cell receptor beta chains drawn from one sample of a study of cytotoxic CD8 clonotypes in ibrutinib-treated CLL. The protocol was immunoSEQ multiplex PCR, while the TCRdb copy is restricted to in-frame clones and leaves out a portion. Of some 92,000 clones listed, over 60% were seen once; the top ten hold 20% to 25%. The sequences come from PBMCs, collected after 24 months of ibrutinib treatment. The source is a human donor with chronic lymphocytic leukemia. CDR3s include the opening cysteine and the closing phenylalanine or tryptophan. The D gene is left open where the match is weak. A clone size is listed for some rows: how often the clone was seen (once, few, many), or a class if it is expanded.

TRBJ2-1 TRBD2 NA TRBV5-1 TGCGCCAGCAGCCAGACTAGCGGGTACAATGAGCAGTTCTTC CASSQTSGYNEQFF
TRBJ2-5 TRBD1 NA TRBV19 TGTGCCAGTAGCTCCGGGACAGGGGCCGCGCAGACCCAGTACTTC CASSSGTGAAQTQYF
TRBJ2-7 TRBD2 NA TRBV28 TGTGCCAGCAGTTTGGGTACTAGCGGGACCTTCTCCTACGAGCAGTACTTC CASSLGTSGTFSYEQYF
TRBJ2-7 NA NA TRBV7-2 TGTGCCAGCAGCTCCAGACGGGACTCCTACGAGCAGTACTTC CASSSRRDSYEQYF
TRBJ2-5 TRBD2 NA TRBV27 TGTGCCAGCAGTTTAGGACTAGCGGGGGGGCCAAAGACCCAGTACTTC CASSLGLAGGPKTQYF
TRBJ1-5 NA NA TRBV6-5 TGTGCCAGCAGTCCGCTTTCGGGTGGGCATCAGCCCCAGCATTTT CASSPLSGGHQPQHF
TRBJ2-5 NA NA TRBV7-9 TGTGCCAGCAGCTTAGCGGGAGGACCAGAGACCCAGTACTTC CASSLAGGPETQYF
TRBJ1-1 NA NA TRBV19 TGTGCCAGTAGTCCTCGGGGAGAGAACACTGAAGCTTTCTTT CASSPRGENTEAFF
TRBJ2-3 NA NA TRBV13 TGTGCCAGCAGCCCCCAAACCGGGCTGAGCACAGATACGCAGTATTTT CASSPQTGLSTDTQYF
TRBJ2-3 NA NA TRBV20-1 TGCAGTGCTAGAGATAAGGGAGCGCAGTATTTT CSARDKGAQYF
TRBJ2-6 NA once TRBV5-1 TGCGCCAGCAGCTTTGGAAGGGGAACCGGGGCCAACGTCCTGACTTTC CASSFGRGTGANVLTF
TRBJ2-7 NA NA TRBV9 TGTGCCAGCAGCCCTTCCTACGAGCAGTACTTC CASSPSYEQYF
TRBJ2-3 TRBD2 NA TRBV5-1 TGCGCCAGCAGCTTGGGGCAGGGACTAGGCGATACGCAGTATTTT CASSLGQGLGDTQYF
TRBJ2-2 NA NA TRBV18 TGTGCCAGCTCACTAGGGTCGGACACCGGGGAGCTGTTTTTT CASSLGSDTGELFF
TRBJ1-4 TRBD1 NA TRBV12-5 TGTGCTAGTGGTTTGGGACAGGGGAAGGAAACTAATGAAAAACTGTTTTTT CASGLGQGKETNEKLFF
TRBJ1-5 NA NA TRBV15 TGTGCCACCAGCAGAACTTTTCAGGGGTATTCTCTCCGTCAGCCCCAGCATTTT CATSRTFQGYSLRQPQHF
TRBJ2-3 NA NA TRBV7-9 TGTGCCAGCAGCCCCACCTTAGACCTAGCGCTCTATCAAGATACGCAGTATTTT CASSPTLDLALYQDTQYF
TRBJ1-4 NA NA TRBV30 TGTGCCTGGAACCGAGTGGCAGAAAAACTGTTTTTT CAWNRVAEKLFF
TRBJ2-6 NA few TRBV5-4 TGTGCCAGCGGCCTCGGGCGGACTTTCTCTGGGGCCAACGTCCTGACTTTC CASGLGRTFSGANVLTF
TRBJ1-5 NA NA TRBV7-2 TGTGCCAGCAGCTCGCAGGGTGATCAGCCCCAGCATTTT CASSSQGDQPQHF
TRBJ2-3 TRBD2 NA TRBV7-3 TGTGCCAGCAGCTTAGAAGCGGGGGGGTCAGGAGATACGCAGTATTTT CASSLEAGGSGDTQYF
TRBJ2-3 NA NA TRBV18 TGTGCCAGCTCACCAACGGCAGGGGGGACAGATACGCAGTATTTT CASSPTAGGTDTQYF
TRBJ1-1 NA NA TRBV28 TGTGCCAGCAGTTTATTTGGGGCCAGGAACACTGAAGCTTTCTTT CASSLFGARNTEAFF
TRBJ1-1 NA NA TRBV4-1 TGCGCCAGCAGCCCACAAGGGGCCGGGGGGCGGACGAACACTGAAGCTTTCTTT CASSPQGAGGRTNTEAFF
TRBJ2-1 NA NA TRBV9 TGTGCCAGCAGCTCAGACCCGGGGCTCTACAATGAGCAGTTCTTC CASSSDPGLYNEQFF
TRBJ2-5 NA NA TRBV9 TGTGCCAGCAGCCTTCCGACGGGGGCGCGAGAGACCCAGTACTTC CASSLPTGARETQYF
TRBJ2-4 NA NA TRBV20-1 TGCAGTGCAGGGCCAGGAGGCATTCAGTACTTC CSAGPGGIQYF
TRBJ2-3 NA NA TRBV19 TGTGCCAGTGCAAACAAGCTAAGCACAGATACGCAGTATTTT CASANKLSTDTQYF
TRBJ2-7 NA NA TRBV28 TGTGCCAGTCGGCCGGGATCCTACGAGCAGTACTTC CASRPGSYEQYF
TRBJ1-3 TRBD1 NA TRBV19 TGTGCCAGTAGTAGACGGGACAGGAACTCTGGAAACACCATATATTTT CASSRRDRNSGNTIYF
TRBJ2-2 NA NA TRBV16 TGTGCCAGCAGCCAATTCAGCCGGGAGCTGTTTTTT CASSQFSRELFF
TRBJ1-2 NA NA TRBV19 TGTGCCAGTAGTATCGACAGCCGCTTCTATGGCTACACCTTC CASSIDSRFYGYTF
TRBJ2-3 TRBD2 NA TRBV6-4 TGTGCCAGCAGGACGACTAGCGGGAGTCCAGATACGCAGTATTTT CASRTTSGSPDTQYF
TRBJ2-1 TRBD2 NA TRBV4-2 TGTGCCAGCAGCCAAGAAGGGGGACTAGCGGGAGCTTCAGATGAGCAGTTCTTC CASSQEGGLAGASDEQFF
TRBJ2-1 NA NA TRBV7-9 TGTGCCAGCAGCCCTAGGGGTTCTTACAATGAGCAGTTCTTC CASSPRGSYNEQFF
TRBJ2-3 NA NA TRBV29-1 TGCAGCACGGGAGCTGCAGATACGCAGTATTTT CSTGAADTQYF
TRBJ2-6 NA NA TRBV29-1 TGCAGCGTTGAAGATAGGGAGGCATTCTCTGGGGCCAACGTCCTGACTTTC CSVEDREAFSGANVLTF
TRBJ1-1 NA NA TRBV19 TGTGCCAGTATGGCTCACAGGGAGACTGAAGCTTTCTTT CASMAHRETEAFF
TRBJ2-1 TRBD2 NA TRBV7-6 TGTGCCAGCAGCCCTCGAGAGGGAGGGCCGTCCTACAATGAGCAGTTCTTC CASSPREGGPSYNEQFF
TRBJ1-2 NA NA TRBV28 TGTGCCAGCAGCCCTCTTGGCGGCTATGGCTACACCTTC CASSPLGGYGYTF
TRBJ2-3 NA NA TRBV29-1 TGCAGCGTGGACAGCGCCCAAGGGCGAGATACGCAGTATTTT CSVDSAQGRDTQYF
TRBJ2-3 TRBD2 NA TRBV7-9 TGTGCCAGCAGCATGAGGACTAGCGGACTCACAGATACGCAGTATTTT CASSMRTSGLTDTQYF
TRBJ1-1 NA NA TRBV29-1 TGCAGCGTCCATTTAGAGGGGGGGAGGTCATACACTGAAGCTTTCTTT CSVHLEGGRSYTEAFF
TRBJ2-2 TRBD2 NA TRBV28 TGTGCCAGCAGTTTAGATGGGGCTAGCGGGATCGGCGGGGAGCTGTTTTTT CASSLDGASGIGGELFF
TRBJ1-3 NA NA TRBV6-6 TGTGCCAGCAGGCCGGACCGGCACTCTGGAAACACCATATATTTT CASRPDRHSGNTIYF
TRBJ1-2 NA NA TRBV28 TGTGCCAGCGGATTCGGGGGGGGCTATGGCTACACCTTC CASGFGGGYGYTF
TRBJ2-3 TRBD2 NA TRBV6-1 TGTGCCAGCAAGCAGGGAGGGGGCACAGATACGCAGTATTTT CASKQGGGTDTQYF
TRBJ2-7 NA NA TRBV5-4 TGTGCCAGCAGCGGGGACCCTGGGGTTACCGAGCAGTACTTC CASSGDPGVTEQYF
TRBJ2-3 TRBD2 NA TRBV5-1 TGCGCCAGCAGCTACTCCAGCGGGAAAGATACGCAGTATTTT CASSYSSGKDTQYF
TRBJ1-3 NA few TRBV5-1 TGCGCCAGCAGCTTGCCCGGGCTGAGCTCTGGAAACACCATATATTTT CASSLPGLSSGNTIYF
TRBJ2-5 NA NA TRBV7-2 TGTGCCAGCAGCCTCCAGGGAGGGACCCAGTACTTC CASSLQGGTQYF
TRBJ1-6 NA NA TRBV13 TGTGCCAGCAGCTTAGGTGGACACATGGCTTCACCCCTCCACTTT CASSLGGHMASPLHF